Reported below is one T cell receptor beta chain. The data were obtained in a study of blood T cell repertoires in COVID-19. In the original workflow: It was from reference gene primer amplification that nucleated cell counts were estimated. The method was immunoSEQ multiplex PCR; TCRdb's version includes in-frame clones alone and lacks a portion of them. The DNA was the basis for D and trimming; V, J and clone size are from that table. The sample records over 85,000 clones, approximately 86% being singletons. Germline CDR1 reads SGHTA; CDR2 reads FQGNSA. CDR3 length equals 15 residues. The ends lost 3 bases at V and 5 bases at J; junction bases unmatched: 6.

The source of this sequence is a woman of 80 years or more with COVID-19, enrolled during active disease. Material for sequencing was peripheral blood. The chain employs TRBV7-2 and TRBJ1-5; 8 bases agree with TRBD1. CDR3 region: CASSFTGGPYQPQHF. Here the CDR3 DNA reads TGTGCCAGCAGCTTTACAGGGGGTCCTTATCAGCCCCAGCATTTT.